This T cell receptor beta chain was identified in a study of blood T cell repertoires in COVID-19. Study at large: Samples of COVID-19 (acute and convalescent) were obtained from the United States, Italy and Spain.

The length of the CDR3 is 13 residues. The ends lost 3 bases at V and 6 bases at J; junction bases unmatched: 5. Germline CDR1 and CDR2: SGHNT and YENEEA. This table comes from immunoSEQ multiplex PCR, and its TCRdb copy is limited to in-frame clones, with some not included. The sample holds around 200,000 clones, 75% to 90% seen once. This receptor was identified in a man aged 35-49 years with acute or convalescent COVID-19. Source material: peripheral blood. The chain has TRBV11-3 and TRBJ2-7; 7 bases map to TRBD1. The CDR3 nucleotides are TGTGCCAGCAGCTTCGGGACAGCCGCCGAGCAGTACTTC. Translation gives CASSFGTAAEQYF.